The present T cell receptor (beta chain) was sequenced within a study of T cells in Graves' hyperthyroidism and ophthalmopathy. Study information: It was at initial diagnosis, before any treatment, that peripheral blood was collected. Study-wide results and limits: The majority of expanded thyroid clonotypes above 0.001 also appeared in blood.

V was trimmed by 8 bases and J by 0 bases, leaving 13 bases between them. The CDR3 loop spans 14 amino acids. Germline loops: CDR1 MNHNS, CDR2 SASEGT. TCR beta CDR3 region amplification was performed from RNA transcripts. HTBI primers were used for first-round RT-PCR of the TCR CDR3. TCRdb fed the multiplex PCR reads into MiXCR, producing one record per CDR3 protein. This sample has 370,000 or so distinct CDR3 sequences; approximately 14% occur once, and the top ten carry around a quarter. Not enrolled were patients with uncontrolled infection, other autoimmune disease, pregnancy or lactation. As for this clonotype: Its antigen remains unknown.

The specimen was blood. J is TRBJ1-1 and V is TRBV6-1; D is uncertain. This clonotype originated in a young woman with Graves' hyperthyroidism that later progressed to Graves' ophthalmopathy. In DNA form, the CDR3 reads TGTGCCAGCCGGCGGCCGGGATTGAACACTGAAGCTTTCTTT. As protein: CASRRPGLNTEAFF.